This T cell receptor (beta chain) was recorded in a study of T cells in women clearing cervical HPV infection. Germline CDR1 SEHNR, CDR2 FQNEAQ (reference sequence). The V end lost 1 base, the J end lost 6 bases, and 9 bases lay between the germline ends. The CDR3 is 13 amino acids. With respect to this clone: Its antigen is unknown. The DNA ends 3 residues before the CDR3 does, and the rest of the CDR3 is filled in from the germline J gene.

Produced via immunoSEQ multiplex PCR; TCRdb's table is partial and in-frame only. Here the sample table reports 25,000 to 30,000 clones. General study findings and limits: Richness differences could reflect unmeasured T-cell content per sample.

This clonotype was sampled from a woman aged 18-70 years with a cervical HPV16 infection that either progressed to CIN3+ or cleared (not recorded which). Sequenced input: blood buffy coat. This chain uses TRBV7-9 with TRBJ1-1; D not resolved. The sequenced part of the CDR3 DNA is TGTGCCAGCAGCTTAGACGGTTATGCTGAA. Translation: CASSLDGYAE. The full CDR3 reads CASSLDGYAEAFF.